Below, one T cell receptor (beta chain) is given with its context. This clonotype was counted many times. What antigen it recognizes has not been identified. There are no base qualities to consult, and no much larger clone falls within one base. The sample belongs to a study of human T cells and chemical hapten exposure (dated by TCRdb to 2020 to 2022). Regarding the study in general: For sensitization, 2% DPC in acetone was applied to an approximately 2 cm by approximately 2 cm area of upper inner arm skin. Throughout the study period of roughly 24 weeks, patients also received therapeutic DPC doses to the scalp every week. Patch testing was done on the upper back using Finn chambers containing 0.01% DPC, and results were scored after 6 days according to International Contact Dermatitis Research Group standards. Alopecia areata with under or over 50% scalp involvement, alopecia totalis and alopecia universalis were represented in the patient cohort, which was mostly female. The libraries were sequenced as a pool, and the TCR yield per sample differed mostly because of small variations in library volumes within the pool. The study tracked peripheral blood TCR repertoire changes in vivo during primary and secondary sensitization to the hapten diphenylcyclopropenone (DPC) in alopecia patients. Blood samples were taken from patients before sensitization (week 0) and then at 2, 6 and about 24 weeks after DPC sensitization. For TCR sequencing, blood came from 25 to 35 alopecia patients at anywhere from one to four time points (pre-sensitization, 2, 6 and 24 weeks). Both TCR alpha and TCR beta chains were sequenced from each blood RNA sample.

The label giving this sample's time point can be read as: patch test 1, 2 weeks after DPC sensitization. The sample's treatment or condition label, decoded: therapeutic diphenylcyclopropenone sensitization with weekly scalp DPC. Total RNA was extracted from unfractionated whole blood collected in Tempus Blood RNA tubes. At every patch-test visit, the blood draw took place before the patch test was put on. Patients were considered eligible if aged 18 to 70, diagnosed with alopecia and deemed suitable for DPC therapy, and patients were excluded if pregnant. Receptors were amplified or captured by RACE. TCRdb records NextSeq 500 as the sequencer. Library preparation attached unique molecular identifiers to individual cDNA molecules for quantitative, reproducible TCR counting. The study's processing was this. A median of around 100,000 TCRs per sample was observed, with a range of 23,224 to 690,600. V, J and CDR3 annotation of the TCR reads was performed with the Decombinator software suite. Every sample was subsampled to the same number of TCRs (28,000) for the PS versus PT1 abundance plots. Expanded TCRs were defined as absent before sensitization and observed at least eight times at the 2-week time point. Using fastp trimming at Q25 and MiXCR clonotype assembly, TCRdb reanalyzed the public sequencing data and kept in-frame beta chains. Duplicate CDR3 protein sequences are folded into a single record with the most common DNA and genes. TCRdb's processing, not the authors' own work, is the source of the V and J calls. Counted in this sample were 39,000 or so distinct CDR3 sequences; 4% of them appeared once. The ten largest clones represent 20% to 30% of the sample.

General conclusions and limits of the study: DPC sensitization did not change the number of TCRs with a frequency above 1 in 1000, and there was no evidence of changes in global repertoire structure. Expanded TCRs formed significantly more large CDR3 similarity clusters than pre-sensitization or healthy control sets, consistent with antigen-driven responses. Patch test score was positively correlated with the number of PT1 expanded TCRs, with significance at thresholds 8, 16 and 32 but not at 4. After repeated subsampling, changes were observed in the strength of the expansion versus patch-test correlation and in the threshold at which the correlation became significant. Alopecia, a presumed autoimmune disease, was present in all patients, so the immune response of the patients might differ from that of healthy individuals.

The source of this sequence is a man aged 50 to 60 with alopecia areata. Some clones in this sample may be carry-over from other donors' samples. The source was whole blood, collected in connection with sensitization to the hapten diphenylcyclopropenone (DPC).

The CDR3 sequence is CASSERGIEPQHF. The nucleotides read TGTGCCAGCAGTGAACGGGGTATAGAGCCCCAGCATTTT. The chain is assembled from TRBV2 and TRBJ1-5; the D gene is unclear. The germline ends are 10 bases apart after V is trimmed by 2 bases and J by 8 bases. CDR1 SNHLY and CDR2 FYNNEI are derived from the germline V gene. The CDR3 measures 13 amino acids from cysteine to phenylalanine. The only DNA kept is the CDR3, 39 bases in frame from the first base.